What follows are 27 T cell receptor beta chains derived from one specimen sequenced in a study of blood T cells in healthy people across ages. Next came a second PCR, run for about 6 to 12 cycles, which used a sample-barcoded 5' primer along with a J-beta primer mix. One entry per CDR3 protein results from TCRdb running MiXCR on the 5' RACE reads. This table holds 550,000 to 750,000 distinct CDR3 sequences, around a fifth found once. Sequenced input: blood. Receptors were obtained from a man between 65 and 85 years old in good health.

This clonotype has a handful of counts. The chain joins TRBV24-1 to TRBJ2-1; D not certain. The V and J ends lost 6 bases and 7 bases respectively, with 6 bases between them. CDR3 length equals 11 residues. The germline CDR1 and CDR2 sequences are KGHDR and SFDVKD. In DNA form, the CDR3 reads TGTGCCACCAGTACAATAAATGAGCAGTTCTTC. It yields the protein CATSTINEQFF.

This clonotype was found many times. This rearrangement joins TRBV5-6 to TRBJ2-5; TRBD2 matches at 7 bases. Germline V gene lookup returns CDR1 SGHDT and CDR2 YYEEEE. The J segment lost 5 bases and the V segment lost 5 bases, leaving 6 bases of the junction unmatched. CDR3 length: 13 amino acids. The CDR3 DNA is TGTGCCAGCAGTCCCGGGACTACTGAGACCCAGTACTTC. Translated: CASSPGTTETQYF.

V and J are TRBV28 and TRBJ2-4; maybe TRBD2 (5 bases). V was shortened by 2 bases and J by 9 bases, with 14 bases between the two germline ends. Germline loops: CDR1 MDHEN, CDR2 SYDVKM. The CDR3 is 14 residues long. As DNA, the CDR3 is TGTGCCAGCAGTTTAGAAGGACTTCGAGGCATTCAGTACTTC. This translates into CASSLEGLRGIQYF.

The J gene is TRBJ2-2, the V gene TRBV6-5; perhaps TRBD1 as D (6 bases). The CDR3 runs 17 residues. Deletions cut 2 bases from V and 1 base from J, with 14 bases between. Germline V lookup: CDR1 MNHEY, CDR2 SVGAGI. CDR3 sequence reads: CASSYSRDTMNTGELFF. The CDR3 coding sequence is TGTGCCAGCAGTTACAGCCGGGACACAATGAACACCGGGGAGCTGTTTTTT.

On this clonotype itself: The CDR3 end shows no conserved phenylalanine or tryptophan, and so a read error is likely. The chain uses TRBV20-1 and TRBJ1-4, with no clear D. V was clipped by 3 bases and J by 6 bases, with 17 bases between them. The germline V gene encodes CDR1 DFQATT and CDR2 SNEGSKA (reference sequence). The CDR3 contains 15 residues. In DNA form, the CDR3 reads TGCAGTGCTAGGCGCTCGACCGCCCCGGATGAAAAACTGTTTATT. Protein: CSARRSTAPDEKLFI.

This clonotype was counted between two and nine times. The CDR3 spells CSVEITGALEETQYF. In DNA form, the CDR3 reads TGCAGCGTTGAAATTACAGGGGCGCTTGAGGAGACCCAGTACTTC. The chain carries TRBV29-1 and TRBJ2-5; 7 bases match TRBD1. Germline assignment: CDR1 SQVTM and CDR2 ANQGSEA. Trimming took 2 bases from V and 5 from J; bases not matched to a gene: 11. The CDR3 sequence is 15 residues long.

This clonotype occurred a few times. The DNA of the CDR3 is TGCAGTGCTAGTACTAGCGGCCAAGAGACCCAGTACTTC. Amino acid sequence: CSASTSGQETQYF. The chain is built from TRBV20-1 and TRBJ2-5; 8 nucleotides match TRBD2. V dropped 3 bases and J dropped 1; count of bases not matched to a gene: 1. Germline loops: CDR1 DFQATT, CDR2 SNEGSKA (reference sequence). This CDR3 spans 13 amino acids.

This clonotype was observed a handful of times. CDR3 loop: CASSLGYGTGIAETQYF. CDR3 nucleotides: TGTGCCAGCAGCTTAGGTTATGGGACAGGGATCGCGGAGACCCAGTACTTC. V usage is TRBV7-2 and J usage is TRBJ2-5; 9 bases are a match to TRBD1. J lost 5 bases, V lost 1 base, and 11 bases had no gene match. CDR3 length: 17 amino acids. CDR1 is SGHTA, CDR2 FQGNSA, per germline.

This chain joins TRBV27 and TRBJ2-3, with 9 bases lining up with TRBD2. J gave up 0 bases and V 6 bases, and 7 bases lay outside the gene matches. CDR1 and CDR2 (germline): MNHEY, SMNVEV (reference sequence). The CDR3 runs to 16 residues. The CDR3 nucleotides read TGTGCCAGCAGACGCGGGAGGGGGATAAGCACAGATACGCAGTATTTT. Residues: CASRRGRGISTDTQYF.

Points on this clonotype: A much larger clone is a single base away; this may be a read error. This sequence joins TRBV5-5 and TRBJ2-5; 7 nucleotides line up with TRBD2. Losses at the gene ends were 4 bases for V and 5 bases for J; bases not matched to a gene: 14. The CDR3 has 16 amino acids. CDR1 SGHKS and CDR2 YYEKEE come from the germline V gene (reference sequence). CDR3 protein: CASSASTSRRWETQYF. DNA of the CDR3: TGTGCCAGCAGCGCCTCGACTAGCAGGAGGTGGGAGACCCAGTACTTC.

The sample holds a few counts of this clonotype. This chain uses TRBV5-1 with TRBJ2-3; maybe TRBD1 (5 bases). The CDR3 consists of 12 residues. CDR1 SGHRS and CDR2 YFSETQ come from the germline V gene. Trimming stripped 4 bases from V and 5 bases from J, with 8 bases between. CDR3 residues: CASSIDRDTQYF. The CDR3 coding sequence is TGCGCCAGCAGCATCGACAGAGATACGCAGTATTTT.

This clonotype occurred a few times. An end of the junction does not agree with germline; a read error may underlie this. The J gene is TRBJ2-5, the V gene TRBV20-1, with 14 nucleotides matching TRBD2. Near its end, the DNA agrees better with TRBJ2-1, so the J call may be wrong. This CDR3 is built from 15 residues. The germline CDR1 and CDR2 sequences are DFQATT and SNEGSKA (reference sequence). CDR3 loop: CSALRTSGRSNGQFF. The CDR3 DNA is TGCAGTGCCCTACGGACTAGCGGGAGGTCAAATGGGCAGTTCTTC.

The sample holds a few counts of this clonotype. This chain uses TRBV3-1 with TRBJ2-5; D could derive from TRBD1 or TRBD2 (5 bases each). Gene TRBJ2-1 matches the end of the DNA better, so the J call may be wrong. The V gene's germline CDR1 is LGHDT and CDR2 YNNKEL (reference sequence). This CDR3 region has 13 residues. CDR3 sequence: CASSQGPGTAQFF. The CDR3 region has the DNA TGTGCCAGCAGCCAAGGTCCTGGGACCGCCCAGTTCTTC.

V gene TRBV30 combines with J gene TRBJ2-3; D may be TRBD1 (6 bases). Germline V lookup: CDR1 GTSNPN, CDR2 SVGIG (reference sequence). The CDR3 runs 14 residues. V lost 4 bases and J lost 5, with 16 bases in between. The CDR3 sequence is CAWKQGMMRDTQYF. The CDR3 DNA follows: TGTGCCTGGAAGCAGGGGATGATGAGAGATACGCAGTATTTT.

In regard to this clonotype: The junction differs from germline at one of its ends, possibly a read error. The genes are TRBV6-5 and TRBJ1-1, with D possibly matching TRBD1 (6 bases). CDR3 length: 14 residues. Per the germline V gene, CDR1 is MNHEY and CDR2 is SVGAGI. The CDR3 loop is CAGRTAQSNTKAFF. DNA of the CDR3: TGTGCCGGCAGGACAGCCCAATCAAACACTAAAGCTTTCTTT.

This clonotype appeared a few times. This chain joins TRBV20-1 and TRBJ1-1; D unclear. The CDR3 runs 13 residues. V lost 7 bases and J 0 bases, leaving 12 bases between the germline ends. CDR1 DFQATT and CDR2 SNEGSKA come from the germline V gene (reference sequence). The CDR3 loop reads CSVQVGMNTEAFF. CDR3 nucleotides: TGCAGTGTTCAGGTGGGCATGAACACTGAAGCTTTCTTT.

The gene calls are TRBV20-1 and TRBJ1-2; D gene uncertain. The CDR3 totals 12 residues. Germline V gene data show CDR1 as DFQATT and CDR2 as SNEGSKA (reference sequence). Trimming stripped 3 bases from V and 4 bases from J, with 9 bases between. CDR3 amino acids: CSARSAVYGYTF. CDR3 DNA sequence: TGCAGTGCTAGGTCAGCGGTCTATGGCTACACCTTC.

This rearrangement joins TRBV4-1 to TRBJ1-5; D ambiguous. In germline, CDR1 is MGHRA, CDR2 YSYEKL. Trimming cost V 4 bases and J 5 bases, with 9 bases left between them. CDR3 size: 13 residues. CDR3 bases: TGCGCCAGCAGCCCGGACTCTCATCAGCCCCAGCATTTT. Residues: CASSPDSHQPQHF.

The rearrangement uses TRBV21-1 and TRBJ1-4; the D call in the table, TRBD1, was not verified against the DNA. TRBV21-1 is flagged as a pseudogene. The length of the CDR3 is 16 residues. The CDR3 coding sequence is TGTGCCAGCAGCAAAGTGGGTCCCGCAACTAATGAAAAACTGTTTTTT. This translates into CASSKVGPATNEKLFF.

The V call is TRBV24-1, the J call TRBJ2-7, with D perhaps matching TRBD1 (5 bases). From germline, CDR1 is KGHDR and CDR2 SFDVKD. CDR3 length: 13 amino acids. Trimming removed 5 bases from V and 0 bases from J, with 7 bases in between. The DNA for the CDR3 is TGTGCCACCAGTGGACAGAACTCCTACGAGCAGTACTTC. It is translated as CATSGQNSYEQYF.

This sequence joins TRBV2 and TRBJ1-5; perhaps TRBD1 as D (5 bases). The germline V and J ends were trimmed by 10 bases and 2 bases, with 15 bases remaining between them. Germline-derived CDR1 and CDR2 are SNHLY and FYNNEI. The CDR3 runs 14 residues. The CDR3 here is CATNIGGGNQPQHF. The CDR3 nucleotides read TGTGCCACGAACATCGGGGGTGGCAATCAGCCCCAGCATTTT.

The chain recombines TRBV28 with TRBJ2-3; 9 bases fit TRBD1. Germline V gene sequence: CDR1 MDHEN, CDR2 SYDVKM. V trimming: 5 bases; J trimming: 1 base; junction bases outside the gene matches: 10. The CDR3 totals 17 residues. DNA for the CDR3: TGTGCCAGCAGTCCCCCTCGGACAGGGGTGGGCACAGATACGCAGTATTTT. It codes for CASSPPRTGVGTDTQYF.

This clonotype appeared a few times. The chain employs TRBV21-1 and TRBJ2-1; the table's TRBD1 call for D was not verified on the DNA. The J call is in doubt because the DNA end fits TRBJ2-7 better. TRBV21-1 is listed as a pseudogene. The CDR3 contains 15 residues. Written as DNA, the CDR3 is TGTGCCAACCCAATCCGGGACAAAAGCTCCTACGAGCAGTACTTC. It translates to CANPIRDKSSYEQYF.

In its sample, this clonotype was seen a few times. One end of the junction fails to match germline, which may point to a read error. The chain joins TRBV7-7 to TRBJ2-5, with D tentatively TRBD2 (6 bases). The DNA end is a closer match to TRBJ2-1, so the J assignment may be wrong. CDR1 is SSHAT and CDR2 is FNYEAQ in the germline V gene (reference sequence). CDR3 length equals 15 residues. CDR3 coding DNA: TGTGCTAGCAGCTTAAATCCGGGAGCCTACAATGAGCAGTTCTTC. Amino acids: CASSLNPGAYNEQFF.

The chain is built from TRBV6-2 or TRBV6-3 and TRBJ2-5, with 7 positions matching TRBD2. The CDR3 covers 12 residues. Germline V lookup: CDR1 MNHEY, CDR2 SVGEGT. V was pared by 11 bases and J by 5 bases, with 8 bases of the junction left unmatched. CDR3 nucleotides: TGTGCCGTACGGGAGGTTGGCGAGACCCAGTACTTC. Translated, it gives CAVREVGETQYF.

This clonotype was counted many times. The V call is TRBV7-6, the J call TRBJ2-5; a possible D gene is TRBD1 (6 bases). This CDR3 is 17 amino acids long. Germline CDR1 SGHVS, CDR2 FNYEAQ. Trimming shortened V by 5 bases and J by 2 bases, and 21 bases separated the two germline ends. The CDR3 nucleotides read TGTGCCAGCAGCGAGATTCGACAGGCGGCCCTACAAGAGACCCAGTACTTC. Translated: CASSEIRQAALQETQYF.

This clonotype was recorded a few times. The chain uses TRBV20-1 and TRBJ2-2, with D perhaps matching TRBD2 (6 bases). Between the trimmed V and J ends, which lost 1 base and 5 bases, there was a span of 11 bases. The germline V gene encodes CDR1 DFQATT and CDR2 SNEGSKA (reference sequence). This CDR3 is built from 14 residues. The CDR3 spells CSARVGGGTGELFF. The CDR3 bases are TGCAGTGCTAGAGTCGGAGGAGGGACCGGGGAGCTGTTTTTT.